This T cell receptor beta chain is from a study of T cell responses to AZD1222 COVID-19 vaccine. Study-wide findings and caveats: At baseline, just a handful of AZD1222 recipients tested seropositive.

As concerns this clone: Its antigen is unidentified.

The protocol was immunoSEQ multiplex PCR, while the TCRdb copy is restricted to in-frame clones and leaves out a portion. The sample includes 100,000 to 150,000 clones, roughly 90% of them seen just once. The J segment lost 4 bases and the V segment lost 6 bases, leaving 5 bases of the junction unmatched. CDR1 is SGDLS and CDR2 is YYNGEE in the germline V gene. This CDR3 comprises 15 residues. The rearrangement links TRBV9 to TRBJ1-6; 9 bases map to TRBD1. The clonotype was recovered from an adult who received the AZD1222 COVID-19 vaccine. Source: peripheral blood, taken 28 days after the second AZD1222 dose. The CDR3 sequence: CASTPGTGYNSPLHF. The CDR3 DNA reads TGTGCCAGCACCCCAGGGACAGGGTATAATTCACCCCTCCACTTT.